This TCR beta chain appears in the sequencing data of a study of blood T cell repertoires in COVID-19. Study as a whole: COVID-19 samples from acute and convalescent phases originated in the United States, Italy and Spain. Nucleic acid was either cDNA or gDNA, and it came from T cells, B-cell-depleted T cells, or PBMCs.

In the authors' workflow: Reference gene primer amplification gave estimated nucleated cell counts. Produced via immunoSEQ multiplex PCR; TCRdb's table is partial and in-frame only. V and J calls plus clone size are reproduced from that table; the DNA served to infer D and trimming. The table includes approximately 250,000 clones, about 88% detected once. Germline V gene data show CDR1 as SGHTA and CDR2 as FQGNSA. V was shortened by 5 bases and J by 9 bases, with 11 bases between the two germline ends. CDR3 length: 12 amino acids. Seattle patient enrollment occurred during active infection, with longitudinal follow-up thereafter.

The rearrangement joins TRBV7-2 to TRBJ2-1; weak D call: TRBD2 (5 bases). The sequenced material came from peripheral blood. The receptor's source is a woman aged 70-85 years with COVID-19, enrolled during active disease. The CDR3 DNA reads TGTGCCAGCAGCCTCCCCCGGGGTGAGCAGTTCTTC. Its protein is CASSLPRGEQFF.